This is a list of T cell receptor beta chains from one sample in a study of blood T cell repertoires in COVID-19. Clones were sequenced by immunoSEQ multiplex PCR, and TCRdb holds only the in-frame ones, with some missing. The sample has about 220,000 clones; 85% are singletons. Sequenced: peripheral blood. These receptors were collected from a woman in her seventies with COVID-19, enrolled during active disease. CDR3s include the opening cysteine and the closing phenylalanine or tryptophan. The order of the fields is CDR3 protein, CDR3 DNA, J gene, clone size, D gene, V gene. The D gene is left open where the match is weak. Where a row states a size, it is once, few, many or the class of an expanded clone; other rows omit it.

CASSYLRYGYTF TGTGCCAGCAGTTACCTAAGATATGGCTACACCTTC TRBJ1-2 few . TRBV6-2/TRBV6-3
CASSLPYTEAFF TGTGCCAGCAGCTTACCTTACACTGAAGCTTTCTTT TRBJ1-1 . . TRBV7-2
CASSSGQSSGNTIYF TGTGCCAGCAGCTCAGGACAGTCCTCTGGAAACACCATATATTTT TRBJ1-3 . . TRBV7-9
CSAGTGDEQYF TGCAGTGCCGGGACTGGGGACGAGCAGTACTTC TRBJ2-7 . . TRBV20-1
CASRQGEEQYF TGTGCCAGCAGACAGGGTGAGGAGCAGTACTTC TRBJ2-7 . . TRBV7-2
CAISEGGRSGNTIYF TGTGCCATCAGTGAGGGGGGCCGCTCTGGAAACACCATATATTTT TRBJ1-3 . . TRBV10-3
CASGPGQINEKLFF TGTGCTAGTGGCCCGGGACAGATTAATGAAAAACTGTTTTTT TRBJ1-4 . TRBD1 TRBV12-5
CATSDGQGGYEQYF TGTGCCACCAGTGATGGTCAGGGTGGCTACGAGCAGTACTTC TRBJ2-7 few . TRBV24-1
CASTLQGENQPQHF TGTGCCAGTACTCTACAGGGGGAAAATCAGCCCCAGCATTTT TRBJ1-5 . TRBD1 TRBV5-4
CASSLGEGNIGETQYF TGCGCCAGCAGCTTGGGTGAGGGAAATATTGGAGAGACCCAGTACTTC TRBJ2-5 . . TRBV5-1
CATSRDGQLGNTIYF TGTGCCACCAGCAGAGATGGGCAGTTGGGAAACACCATATATTTT TRBJ1-3 . . TRBV15
CASSDDITRNSNQPQHF TGTGCCAGCAGTGACGACATAACACGGAATAGCAATCAGCCCCAGCATTTT TRBJ1-5 few . TRBV6-2/TRBV6-3
CASSNLQGKVGSYEQYF TGTGCCAGCAGCAATTTACAGGGAAAGGTTGGGTCGTACGAGCAGTACTTC TRBJ2-7 . . TRBV5-4
CASSLAEGGVTTYEQYF TGTGCCAGCAGCTTAGCGGAGGGAGGCGTCACCACCTACGAGCAGTACTTC TRBJ2-7 . . TRBV11-3
CASRRQAGPNQGTDTQYF TGCGCCAGCAGGCGTCAAGCGGGACCCAACCAAGGCACAGATACGCAGTATTTT TRBJ2-3 . TRBD2 TRBV5-1
CASSLIENTEAFF TGTGCCAGCAGTTTAATAGAGAACACTGAAGCTTTCTTT TRBJ1-1 . . TRBV28
CAASGDVNEKLFF TGTGCCGCATCAGGGGACGTAAATGAAAAACTGTTTTTT TRBJ1-4 . . TRBV10-3
CASQQANTIYF TGTGCCAGCCAACAGGCAAACACCATATATTTT TRBJ1-3 . . TRBV6-5
CASSWAQGVNEQYF TGTGCCAGCAGCTGGGCACAGGGTGTTAACGAGCAGTACTTC TRBJ2-7 few . TRBV11-3
CASSFHLRGGSEAFF TGCGCCAGCAGCTTTCACCTGCGGGGAGGTAGTGAAGCTTTCTTT TRBJ1-1 few . TRBV4-3
CASSYYSNYGYTF TGTGCCAGCAGTTACTATTCGAACTATGGCTACACCTTC TRBJ1-2 once . TRBV6-2/TRBV6-3
CATSGPWDTEAFF TGTGCCACCTCGGGTCCCTGGGACACTGAAGCTTTCTTT TRBJ1-1 . . TRBV7-9
CASSPGRGYGSPLHF TGTGCCAGCAGCCCGGGCCGCGGGTATGGCTCACCCCTCCACTTT TRBJ1-6 . . TRBV13
CASSQTSGGGDTQYF TGTGCCAGCAGCCAGACTAGCGGGGGTGGAGATACGCAGTATTTT TRBJ2-3 . TRBD2 TRBV5-4
CASSVGVLEGIGETQYF TGTGCCAGCAGCGTAGGTGTTTTGGAGGGGATAGGAGAGACCCAGTACTTC TRBJ2-5 . . TRBV9
CATSGTGLNAFF TGTGCCACCTCCGGGACAGGGCTGAATGCTTTCTTT TRBJ1-1 . TRBD1 TRBV19
CASSSAGQPTGYGYTF TGTGCCAGCAGTTCTGCGGGACAGCCCACTGGCTATGGCTACACCTTC TRBJ1-2 . TRBD1 TRBV6-5
CASSQDHFQETQYF TGTGCCAGCAGCCAAGACCACTTCCAAGAGACCCAGTACTTC TRBJ2-5 . . TRBV14
CASSLGLITDTQYF TGTGCCAGCAGCCTCGGACTAATCACAGATACGCAGTATTTT TRBJ2-3 . . TRBV7-2
CATSRNRGTYNEQFF TGTGCCACCAGCAGAAACAGGGGAACCTACAATGAGCAGTTCTTC TRBJ2-1 . TRBD1 TRBV15
CASSQRGGYGYTF TGTGCCAGCAGCCAACGGGGGGGCTATGGCTACACCTTC TRBJ1-2 . . TRBV3-1/TRBV3-2
CASSQVGRGTGELFF TGTGCCAGCAGCCAAGTCGGACGGGGCACCGGGGAGCTGTTTTTT TRBJ2-2 few . TRBV4-2
CAISENTDNGYTF TGTGCCATCAGTGAGAACACAGACAATGGCTACACCTTC TRBJ1-2 . . TRBV10-3
CASSRSTTGGGAQPQHF TGTGCCAGCTCACGGTCTACAACTGGTGGAGGGGCCCAGCCCCAGCATTTT TRBJ1-5 . . TRBV18
CASSRGQGGSYGYTF TGTGCCAGCAGCCGCGGACAGGGGGGCAGCTATGGCTACACCTTC TRBJ1-2 . TRBD1 TRBV3-1/TRBV3-2
CASSLAGTGTGNTIYF TGCGCCAGCAGCTTGGCCGGGACAGGGACTGGAAACACCATATATTTT TRBJ1-3 . TRBD1 TRBV5-1
CASNQGTLAEAFF TGTGCCAGCAACCAGGGGACACTCGCTGAAGCTTTCTTT TRBJ1-1 . . TRBV6-6
CASSLRGRVPDTQYF TGTGCCAGTAGTTTGAGGGGGCGCGTCCCAGATACGCAGTATTTT TRBJ2-3 once TRBD1 TRBV19
CASSFRQGTEAFF TGTGCTAGCAGCTTTCGACAGGGCACTGAAGCTTTCTTT TRBJ1-1 few TRBD1 TRBV7-7
CASSETGTSGRATKTQYF TGTGCCAGCAGTGAAACCGGGACTAGCGGGAGGGCAACGAAGACCCAGTACTTC TRBJ2-5 . TRBD2 TRBV2
CASSVTGNYGYTF TGTGCCAGCAGCGTGACAGGAAACTATGGCTACACCTTC TRBJ1-2 . . TRBV9
CASSERRTGPTGANVLTF TGTGCCAGCAGCGAGCGACGGACAGGACCCACTGGGGCCAACGTCCTGACTTTC TRBJ2-6 . TRBD1 TRBV6-2/TRBV6-3
CASSVGHSTGELFF TGCGCCAGCAGCGTAGGACATTCCACCGGGGAGCTGTTTTTT TRBJ2-2 . . TRBV5-1
CASSLPPTDTQYF TGTGCCAGCAGCCTTCCTCCCACAGATACGCAGTATTTT TRBJ2-3 . . TRBV7-2
CASMERRFSGNTIYF TGTGCCAGCATGGAGAGAAGATTCTCTGGAAACACCATATATTTT TRBJ1-3 . . TRBV19
CATSDPARQPATNEKLFF TGTGCCACCAGTGATCCCGCCCGACAGCCCGCAACTAATGAAAAACTGTTTTTT TRBJ1-4 . . TRBV24-1
CASSLGIETQYF TGTGCCAGCAGCCTCGGTATCGAGACCCAGTACTTC TRBJ2-5 . . TRBV6-2/TRBV6-3
CASSYRDSINEKLFF TGTGCCAGCAGTTACCGGGACAGTATTAATGAAAAACTGTTTTTT TRBJ1-4 . TRBD1 TRBV6-5
CASSRGGVLYYGYTF TGTGCCAGCAGCCGAGGGGGGGTACTCTACTATGGCTACACCTTC TRBJ1-2 . . TRBV7-9
CASSLRQLEKLFF TGTGCCAGCAGTTTAAGACAGCTAGAAAAACTGTTTTTT TRBJ1-4 . . TRBV12-3/TRBV12-4
CASSLGLAGDGTDTQYF TGTGCCAGCAGCTTAGGACTAGCGGGAGATGGGACAGATACGCAGTATTTT TRBJ2-3 . TRBD2 TRBV7-2
CASSLNQGRSGYTF TGCGCCAGCAGCTTAAATCAGGGGCGAAGTGGCTACACCTTC TRBJ1-2 . . TRBV5-1
CASSQEGQVATNEKLFF TGTGCCAGCAGCCAAGAAGGACAGGTTGCAACTAATGAAAAACTGTTTTTT TRBJ1-4 . TRBD1 TRBV4-2